The 26 T cell receptor beta chains listed next were all sequenced from one sample in a study of tumour-infiltrating T cells in Burkitt lymphoma. Assay used: immunoSEQ multiplex PCR; TCRdb lists only in-frame clones, some missing. The data contain about 2,500 clones, about 14% of them seen just once; the ten biggest clones take up approximately 12%. Sequencing used tumor tissue. Source of these receptors: a human donor with Burkitt lymphoma.

Concerning this clone itself: Sequence at one end of the junction differs from germline and may be a read error. The gene calls are TRBV2 and TRBJ2-7; D gene ambiguous. The CDR3 has 14 amino acids. Germline CDR1 reads SNHLY; CDR2 reads FYNNEI. The CDR3 coding sequence is TGTGCCAGCAGTGAATCGGTATTGGGGTTTGAGGCCCACTTC. The encoded protein is CASSESVLGFEAHF.

CDR3 nucleotides: TGTGCCAGCAGCCGGGGGCAGATCTACGAGCAGTACTTC. Residues: CASSRGQIYEQYF. The chain links TRBV5-6 to TRBJ2-7, with D perhaps matching TRBD1 or TRBD2 (6 bases each). Germline CDR1 and CDR2: SGHDT and YYEEEE. V lost 4 bases and J lost 3, with 11 bases in between. The CDR3 is 13 residues long.

This clone has just a few counts. The genes are TRBV10-3 and TRBJ2-3, with D perhaps matching TRBD2 (6 bases). CDR1 and CDR2 from the germline V gene are ENHRY and SYGVKD. CDR3 length: 16 residues. Trimming cost V 3 bases and J 3 bases, with 16 bases left between them. Written as DNA, the CDR3 is TGTGCCATCAGTGACCCTGGGCGGGGAGATACAGATACGCAGTATTTT. It encodes CAISDPGRGDTDTQYF.

This clone occurred a few times. The chain employs TRBV7-2 and TRBJ2-7, with a possible D match to TRBD1 (6 bases). The CDR3 is 13 amino acids. V lost 4 bases, J lost 6 bases, and 13 bases lay in between. Germline CDR1 reads SGHTA; CDR2 reads FQGNSA. This CDR3 is CASSSDRLGEQYF. CDR3 DNA: TGTGCCAGCAGCTCGGACAGACTCGGCGAGCAGTACTTC.

This clone appeared a few times. The V gene is TRBV28, the J gene TRBJ2-5; 8 nucleotides agree with TRBD2. The CDR3 consists of 15 residues. The junction had 10 bases not matched to a gene; V was cut back by 5 bases and J by 5 bases. Germline V gene lookup returns CDR1 MDHEN and CDR2 SYDVKM. The CDR3 protein is CASSPRGGLHETQYF. The CDR3 DNA is TGTGCCAGCAGTCCTCGGGGGGGCCTCCACGAGACCCAGTACTTC.

The J gene is TRBJ2-1, the V gene TRBV18, with D possibly matching TRBD2 (5 bases). Germline loops: CDR1 KGHSH, CDR2 LQKENI. The ends were cut back, 3 bases at V and 0 bases at J, with 12 bases in the middle. CDR3 size: 16 residues. Written as DNA, the CDR3 is TGTGCCAGCTCACCGAGCGAGGGTAGCTCCTACAATGAGCAGTTCTTC. This codes for CASSPSEGSSYNEQFF. The full variable domain, its missing parts supplied by reference TRBV18 and TRBJ2-1, is NAGVMQNPRHLVRRRGQEARLRCSPMKGHSHVYWYRQLPEEGLKFMVYLQKENIIDESGMPKERFSAEFPKEGPSILRIQQVVRGDSAAYFCASSPSEGSSYNEQFFGPGTRLTVL.

In its sample, this clone is medium-sized. The sample contains more than one DNA sequence encoding this CDR3. The genes are TRBV4-1 and TRBJ2-7, with 7 bases that match TRBD1. Germline CDR1 MGHRA, CDR2 YSYEKL. CDR3 size: 14 residues. The trim removed 6 bases at V and 0 bases at J, leaving 5 bases unmatched. The CDR3 DNA follows: TGCGCCAGCAGTTGGGACAGAAGCTCCTACGAGCAGTACTTC. Amino acid sequence: CASSWDRSSYEQYF.

Only a few counts were recorded for this clone. The chain combines TRBV7-9 with TRBJ2-4; D is uncertain. The V gene lost 5 bases and the J gene lost 3 bases, with 11 bases spanning the gap. Looked up from germline, CDR1 is SEHNR and CDR2 is FQNEAQ (reference sequence). The length of the CDR3 is 14 residues. CDR3 coding DNA: TGTGCCAGCAGCCCCCGAACCGACAAAAACATTCAGTACTTC. Translated, it gives CASSPRTDKNIQYF.

This clone came up a few times. This sequence joins TRBV7-5 and TRBJ1-1. TRBV7-5 corresponds to a pseudogene. The CDR3 is 12 residues long. The CDR3 is CARSPLNTEAFF. The CDR3 region has the DNA TGTGCCAGAAGCCCCCTGAACACTGAAGCTTTCTTT.

The V gene is TRBV28, the J gene TRBJ2-2, with 9 bases that match TRBD1. In germline, CDR1 is MDHEN, CDR2 SYDVKM. V shed 6 bases, J shed 7 bases, and the junction held 12 bases outside the gene matches. CDR3 length: 16 residues. CDR3 residues: CASRGQGRWVGGELFF. In DNA, the CDR3 is TGTGCCAGCAGAGGACAGGGGCGTTGGGTAGGCGGGGAGCTGTTTTTT.

This clone was counted a few times. Other DNA sequences in the sample encode the same CDR3. V is TRBV9 and J is TRBJ2-7; a weak D match, TRBD1 (5 bases). V shed 0 bases and J shed 0 bases, with 7 bases lying between them. CDR3 size: 14 residues. Germline assignment: CDR1 SGDLS and CDR2 YYNGEE. The CDR3: CASSVGQSSYEQYF. The CDR3 DNA sequence: TGTGCCAGCAGCGTAGGACAGAGCTCCTACGAGCAGTACTTC.

The V call is TRBV21-1, the J call TRBJ1-1; TRBD1, the D gene given by the table, was not confirmed from the DNA. TRBV21-1 is marked as a pseudogene. The CDR3 runs to 15 residues. CDR3 in DNA: TGTGCCAGCAGCAAGGCAGGGGGCCCGCCGGTAGTAGCTTTCTTT. Translated: CASSKAGGPPVVAFF.

This clone was picked up a small number of times. The chain carries TRBV19 and TRBJ1-1; D remains unclear. The germline V and J ends were trimmed by 2 bases and 1 base, with 11 bases remaining between them. Per the germline V gene, CDR1 is LNHDA and CDR2 is SQIVND (reference sequence). The CDR3 has 15 amino acids. CDR3 amino acids: CASSISPSGNTEAFF. The CDR3 DNA follows: TGTGCCAGTAGTATATCCCCGTCTGGGAACACTGAAGCTTTCTTT.

This clone was observed a handful of times. This chain connects TRBV6-6 to TRBJ2-1; TRBD2 matches 12 bases. The CDR3 is made up of 15 amino acids. Germline V lookup: CDR1 MNHNY, CDR2 SVGAGI (reference sequence). Trimming took 4 bases from V and 5 from J; bases not matched to a gene: 3. DNA for the CDR3: TGTGCCAGCAGTTCTAGCGGGGGGGTCGACAATGAGCAGTTCTTC. Its protein product is CASSSSGGVDNEQFF.

This clone occurred a few times. The gene calls are TRBV5-1 and TRBJ2-5; perhaps TRBD1 as D (6 bases). Germline V gives CDR1 SGHRS, CDR2 YFSETQ. The CDR3 has 14 residues. The ends were cut back, 4 bases at V and 3 bases at J, with 13 bases in the middle. The CDR3 DNA sequence: TGCGCCAGCAGCCCTGGGGCAGGGGAAGAGACCCAGTACTTC. Translating it yields CASSPGAGEETQYF.

This chain connects TRBV6-1 to TRBJ1-4; D remains unclear. The ends were cut back, 0 bases at V and 8 bases at J, with 7 bases in the middle. There are 13 residues in the CDR3. Germline V lookup: CDR1 MNHNS, CDR2 SASEGT. The CDR3 coding sequence is TGTGCCAGCAGTGAAGCGCGTCGAGAAAAACTGTTTTTT. It is translated as CASSEARREKLFF.

This chain links TRBV5-1 with TRBJ2-2; possible D gene TRBD1, 5 bases. CDR1 and CDR2 from the germline V gene are SGHRS and YFSETQ. Trimming removed 4 bases at V and 6 bases at J, with 16 bases between. The CDR3 length is 15 residues. The CDR3 DNA reads as TGCGCCAGCAGCCTTGGACATAGGCAGGCCGGGGAGCTGTTTTTT. This encodes CASSLGHRQAGELFF. The full variable domain, completed using reference TRBV5-1 and TRBJ2-2, is KAGVTQTPRYLIKTRGQQVTLSCSPISGHRSVSWYQQTPGQGLQFLFEYFSETQRNKGNFPGRFSGRQFSNSRSEMNVSTLELGDSALYLCASSLGHRQAGELFFGEGSRLTVL.

In its sample, this clone is medium-sized (0.01 to 0.1%). Other nucleotide sequences in the sample specify the same CDR3. The chain combines TRBV5-5 with TRBJ2-7, with 7 bases aligning to TRBD1. Germline CDR1 and CDR2: SGHKS and YYEKEE (reference sequence). CDR3 size: 14 residues. V lost 0 bases, J lost 5 bases, and 5 bases stayed unmatched. The CDR3 spells CASSLEGAVDEQYF. DNA for the CDR3: TGTGCCAGCAGCTTGGAGGGGGCGGTCGACGAGCAGTACTTC.

This clone showed up just a few times. The V gene is TRBV6-5, the J gene TRBJ1-1; D not certain. CDR1 is MNHEY, CDR2 SVGAGI, per germline. The CDR3 is 11 residues long. Trimming removed 6 bases from V and 5 bases from J, with 7 bases in between. The CDR3 is CASSQWTEAFF. The CDR3 nucleotides read TGTGCCAGCAGCCAGTGGACTGAAGCTTTCTTT.

About this clone: One junction end disagrees with the germline gene, perhaps due to a read error. The sample has other DNA sequences that encode this CDR3 too. J is TRBJ2-1 and V is TRBV2; D is perhaps TRBD2 (5 bases). Looked up from germline, CDR1 is SNHLY and CDR2 is FYNNEI. The CDR3 contains 13 residues. CDR3 residues: CASSERAGDEQFF. CDR3 DNA: TGTGCCAGCAGTGAACGGGCGGGCGATGAGCAATTCTTC.

The chain links TRBV9 to TRBJ1-2; D unclear. Trimming removed 0 bases at V and 4 bases at J, with 13 bases between. In germline, CDR1 is SGDLS, CDR2 YYNGEE. The CDR3 runs 15 residues. The CDR3 reads CASSVGAQAGYGYTF. The CDR3, as DNA: TGTGCCAGCAGCGTAGGGGCGCAGGCAGGCTATGGCTACACCTTC.

There are a few counts of this clone. This chain joins TRBV2 and TRBJ2-1; 9 bases match TRBD1. The CDR3 is made up of 13 amino acids. Trimming removed 8 bases from V and 5 bases from J; junction bases left unmatched: 4. The germline CDR1 and CDR2 sequences are SNHLY and FYNNEI. The CDR3 here is CASEGQGDNEQFF. As DNA, the CDR3 is TGTGCCAGCGAGGGACAGGGTGACAATGAGCAGTTCTTC.

This clone is classed as large. This chain uses TRBV27 with TRBJ1-2; weak D call: TRBD1 (6 bases). In germline, CDR1 is MNHEY, CDR2 SMNVEV (reference sequence). Between the trimmed V and J ends, which lost 0 bases and 3 bases, there was a span of 11 bases. This CDR3 is 15 amino acids long. The DNA of the CDR3 is TGTGCCAGCAGTTTATCGGGACACCTCTACTATGGCTACACCTTC. It translates to CASSLSGHLYYGYTF.

The rearrangement links TRBV11-2 to TRBJ2-3; D possibly corresponds to TRBD2 (7 bases). The CDR3 sequence is 15 residues long. Germline assignment: CDR1 SGHAT and CDR2 FQNNGV. V gave up 3 bases and J gave up 3 bases, with 13 bases separating them. The CDR3 region has the DNA TGTGCCAGCAGCTTCCGAGGGGGGGAAACAGATACGCAGTATTTT. It translates to CASSFRGGETDTQYF.

This clone is labeled as large. The chain couples TRBV4-1 to TRBJ1-3; D not certain. The CDR3 runs 16 residues. The germline CDR1 and CDR2 sequences are MGHRA and YSYEKL. V was shortened by 1 base and J by 3 bases, with 13 bases between the two germline ends. The CDR3 region is CASSQAPGGFGNTIYF. The CDR3 coding sequence is TGCGCCAGCAGCCAAGCCCCGGGAGGGTTTGGAAACACCATATATTTT.

The V and J genes are TRBV9 and TRBJ2-2; 8 nucleotides align to TRBD2. V trimming: 3 bases; J trimming: 6 bases; junction bases outside the gene matches: 4. In germline, CDR1 is SGDLS, CDR2 YYNGEE. The CDR3 sequence is 14 residues long. CDR3 nucleotide sequence: TGTGCCAGCAGCGATAAGGGACTAGCCGGGGAGCTGTTTTTT. This translates into CASSDKGLAGELFF.